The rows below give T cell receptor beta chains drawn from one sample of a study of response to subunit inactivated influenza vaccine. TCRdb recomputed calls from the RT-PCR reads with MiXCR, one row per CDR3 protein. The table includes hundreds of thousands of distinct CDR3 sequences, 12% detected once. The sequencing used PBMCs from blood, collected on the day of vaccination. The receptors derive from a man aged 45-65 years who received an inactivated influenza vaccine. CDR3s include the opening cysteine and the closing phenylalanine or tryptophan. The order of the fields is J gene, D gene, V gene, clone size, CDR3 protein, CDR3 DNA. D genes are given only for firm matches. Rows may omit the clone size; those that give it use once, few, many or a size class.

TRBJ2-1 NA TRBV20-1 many CSARAMGGASIEQFF TGCAGTGCTAGAGCGATGGGGGGGGCCTCCATTGAGCAGTTCTTC
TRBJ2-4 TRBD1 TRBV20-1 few CSARDQTGSSLAKNIQYF TGCAGTGCTAGAGATCAGACAGGGAGCTCACTAGCCAAAAACATTCAGTACTTC
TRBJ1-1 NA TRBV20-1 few CSATSRRVPVEAFF TGCAGTGCTACTTCCCGGAGAGTGCCAGTAGAAGCTTTCTTT
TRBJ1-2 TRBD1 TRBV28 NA CASSNAGTGGGGYTF TGTGCCAGCAGCAACGCGGGGACAGGGGGGGGTGGCTACACCTTC
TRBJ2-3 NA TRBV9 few CASSVGAARPSDTQYF TGTGCCAGCAGCGTCGGGGCAGCTCGACCTTCAGATACGCAGTATTTT
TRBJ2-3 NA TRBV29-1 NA CSVRGLASTDTQYF TGCAGCGTGAGGGGACTGGCCTCCACAGATACGCAGTATTTT
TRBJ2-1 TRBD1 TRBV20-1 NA CSATGTGSYNEQFF TGCAGTGCTACCGGGACAGGGTCCTACAATGAGCAGTTCTTC
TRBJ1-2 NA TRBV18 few CASSYKANYGYTF TGTGCCAGCTCCTACAAAGCTAACTATGGCTACACCTTC
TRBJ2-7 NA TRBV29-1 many CSAVRGSGSYEQYF TGCAGCGCCGTTAGGGGATCAGGATCGTACGAGCAGTACTTC
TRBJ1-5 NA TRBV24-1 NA CATSVGQPQHF TGTGCCACCAGTGTAGGCCAGCCCCAGCATTTT
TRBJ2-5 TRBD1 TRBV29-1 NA CTLTDRGRAETQYF TGCACCTTGACGGACAGGGGGCGCGCTGAGACCCAGTACTTC
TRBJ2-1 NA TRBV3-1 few CASSQPRLVNEQFF TGTGCCAGCAGCCAACCGAGACTAGTCAATGAGCAGTTCTTC
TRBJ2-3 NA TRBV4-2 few CASSQDGRRTDASTDTQYF TGTGCCAGCAGCCAAGACGGGAGGAGGACAGATGCATCCACAGATACGCAGTATTTT
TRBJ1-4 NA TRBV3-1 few CASSPGTAEKLFF TGTGCCAGCAGCCCCGGAACCGCCGAAAAACTGTTTTTT
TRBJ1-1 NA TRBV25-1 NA CASRRGALTAFF TGTGCCAGCAGGAGAGGGGCGTTAACGGCTTTCTTT
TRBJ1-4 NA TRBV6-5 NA CASTWTDNNEKLFF TGTGCCAGCACTTGGACAGACAATAATGAAAAACTGTTTTTT
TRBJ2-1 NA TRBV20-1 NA CSARDRDRYNEQFF TGCAGTGCTAGAGATCGGGACCGTTACAATGAGCAGTTCTTC
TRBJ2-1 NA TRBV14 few CASSTATTEQFF TGTGCCAGCAGCACCGCCACAACTGAGCAGTTCTTC
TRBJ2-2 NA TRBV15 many CATSRDSRPGELFF TGTGCCACCAGCAGAGATAGCAGGCCCGGGGAGCTGTTTTTT
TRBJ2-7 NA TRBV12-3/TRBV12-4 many CASSLTRMGQYF TGTGCCAGCAGTTTGACACGGATGGGGCAGTACTTC
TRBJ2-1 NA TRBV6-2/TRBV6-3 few CASKDGFGDEQFF TGTGCCAGCAAGGACGGGTTCGGGGATGAGCAGTTCTTC
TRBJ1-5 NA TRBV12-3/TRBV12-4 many CASSLGGPQHF TGTGCCAGCAGTTTGGGTGGGCCCCAGCATTTT
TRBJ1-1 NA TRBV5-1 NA CASSLEGGGPLKAFF TGCGCCAGCAGCTTGGAAGGGGGAGGGCCCTTAAAGGCTTTCTTT
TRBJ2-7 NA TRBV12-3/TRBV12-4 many CASSLSGQNSYEQYF TGTGCCAGCAGTTTATCGGGACAAAACTCCTACGAGCAGTACTTC
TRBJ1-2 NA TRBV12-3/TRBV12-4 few CASTRDNYGYTF TGTGCCAGCACGCGGGATAACTATGGCTACACCTTC
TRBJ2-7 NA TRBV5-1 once CASSTTGTHRPSEQYF TGCGCCAGCAGCACCACCGGGACTCATAGGCCCTCCGAGCAGTACTTC
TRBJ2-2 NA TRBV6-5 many CASSYSAENTGELFF TGTGCCAGCAGTTACTCGGCAGAGAACACCGGGGAGCTGTTTTTT
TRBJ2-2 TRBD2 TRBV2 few CASSVRTGGAGELFF TGTGCCAGCAGTGTTAGGACGGGGGGGGCCGGGGAGCTGTTTTTT
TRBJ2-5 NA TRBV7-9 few CASSTTSGPRRTQYF TGTGCCAGCAGCACTACCAGCGGACCGCGGCGGACCCAGTACTTC
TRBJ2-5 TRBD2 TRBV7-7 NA CASSLGTSGSETQYF TGTGCTAGCAGCTTAGGGACTAGCGGCTCTGAGACCCAGTACTTC
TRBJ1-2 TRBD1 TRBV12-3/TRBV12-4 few CASSANRGGGYTF TGTGCCAGCAGCGCGAACAGGGGCGGGGGCTACACCTTC
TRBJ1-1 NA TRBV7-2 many CASITGGGGVTEAFF TGTGCCAGCATTACTGGGGGGGGCGGCGTCACTGAAGCTTTCTTT
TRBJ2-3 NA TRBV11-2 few CASILGTDTQYF TGTGCCAGCATCCTGGGCACAGATACGCAGTATTTT
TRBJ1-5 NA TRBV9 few CASSPGGGTVNQPQHF TGTGCCAGCAGCCCCGGGGGAGGAACAGTCAATCAGCCCCAGCATTTT
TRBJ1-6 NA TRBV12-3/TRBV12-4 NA CASRATRSQGPLHF TGTGCCAGCAGGGCCACTCGCTCCCAGGGACCCCTCCACTTT
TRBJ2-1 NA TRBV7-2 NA CASSAPGSYNEQFF TGTGCCAGCAGCGCACCGGGCTCCTACAATGAGCAGTTCTTC
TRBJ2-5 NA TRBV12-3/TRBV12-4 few CASSMLTQETQYF TGTGCCAGCAGTATGCTGACCCAAGAGACCCAGTACTTC
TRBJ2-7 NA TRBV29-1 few CSVVGQGTLTYEQYF TGCAGCGTTGTGGGCCAGGGCACGCTGACCTACGAGCAGTACTTC
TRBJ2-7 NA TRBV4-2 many CASSHATVREQYF TGTGCCAGCAGCCACGCGACGGTTAGAGAGCAGTACTTC
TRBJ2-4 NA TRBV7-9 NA CASSIGQFLAKNIQYF TGTGCCAGCAGCATCGGACAGTTCCTAGCCAAAAACATTCAGTACTTC
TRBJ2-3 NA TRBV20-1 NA CSARTAPDSTDTQYF TGCAGTGCTAGGACGGCACCCGATAGCACAGATACGCAGTATTTT
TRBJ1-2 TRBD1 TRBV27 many CASSPTGGGGRAGYTF TGTGCCAGCAGTCCCACAGGGGGCGGGGGCAGAGCTGGCTACACCTTC
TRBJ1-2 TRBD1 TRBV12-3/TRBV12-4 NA CASRQQGAHGYTF TGTGCCAGCAGACAACAGGGGGCACATGGCTACACCTTC
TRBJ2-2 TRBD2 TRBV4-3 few CASSKSTQRGSTGELFF TGCGCCAGCAGCAAATCGACCCAACGCGGGAGTACCGGGGAGCTGTTTTTT
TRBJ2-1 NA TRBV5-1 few CASNRQGPNEQFF TGCGCCAGCAACAGGCAGGGACCCAATGAGCAGTTCTTC
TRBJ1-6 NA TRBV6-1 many CASTLGYNSPLHF TGTGCCAGCACCCTGGGGTATAATTCACCCCTCCACTTT
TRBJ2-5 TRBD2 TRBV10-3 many CAIASGGTQETQYF TGTGCCATCGCTAGCGGGGGGACTCAAGAGACCCAGTACTTC
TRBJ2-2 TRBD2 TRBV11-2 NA CVSSLKQTSGGGTGELFF TGTGTCAGCAGCTTAAAACAGACTAGCGGAGGGGGGACCGGGGAGCTGTTTTTT
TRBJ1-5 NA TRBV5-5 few CASSLRQGRNQPQHF TGTGCCAGCAGCTTGCGGCAGGGTCGCAATCAGCCCCAGCATTTT
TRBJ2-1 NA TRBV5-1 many CASSLGQGGTSYNEQFF TGCGCCAGCAGCTTGGGGCAGGGGGGGACCTCCTACAATGAGCAGTTCTTC
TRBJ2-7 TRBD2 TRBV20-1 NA CSALHLAGGAYEQYF TGCAGTGCTCTACACTTAGCGGGGGGAGCCTACGAGCAGTACTTC
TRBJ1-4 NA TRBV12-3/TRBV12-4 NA CASSPAHRVTNEKLFF TGTGCCAGCAGTCCCGCTCACAGGGTGACTAATGAAAAACTGTTTTTT
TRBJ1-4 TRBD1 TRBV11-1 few CASRLSGTGDPTATNEKLFF TGTGCCAGCAGACTTTCCGGGACAGGGGACCCCACGGCAACTAATGAAAAACTGTTTTTT
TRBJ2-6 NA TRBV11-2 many CASSLGFLDRKTSWANVLTF TGTGCCAGCAGCTTAGGGTTCCTGGACAGAAAAACCTCCTGGGCCAACGTCCTGACTTTC
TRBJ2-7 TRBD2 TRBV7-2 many CASSSTSGSSYEQYF TGTGCCAGCAGCTCCACAAGCGGGAGCTCCTACGAGCAGTACTTC